The rows below give T cell receptor beta chains drawn from one sample of a study of early T cells in non-severe SARS-CoV-2 infection. TCRdb ran MiXCR on the 5' RACE reads and lists one entry per CDR3 protein. Of about 42,000 distinct CDR3 sequences in the sample, around 7% were seen once. The sequencing sample was made of whole blood. These receptor sequences come from an adult who was a healthcare worker with PCR-confirmed SARS-CoV-2 infection or an uninfected control (not recorded which). Each CDR3 is given with its conserved first and last residue. A D gene is named only where the DNA matches it firmly. Clone size is shown for a subset of rows, as once, few, many or a class of expanded clone.

v_gene	d_gene	j_gene	abundance	CDR3nt	CDR3aa
TRBV7-2	-	TRBJ1-2	few	TGTGCCAGCAGCTTAGACCCAGGGGCCCACGTCTATGGCTACACCTTC	CASSLDPGAHVYGYTF
TRBV9	-	TRBJ1-6	many	TGTGCCAGCAGCCCACGGGGGGATTACTCCTATAATTCACCCCTCCACTTT	CASSPRGDYSYNSPLHF
TRBV6-5	-	TRBJ2-7	few	TGTGCCAGCGGGGTACGGGGGTACGAGCAGTACTTC	CASGVRGYEQYF
TRBV20-1	-	TRBJ2-3	few	TGCAGTGCTGGCGGTCCCTATTACACAGATACGCAGTATTTT	CSAGGPYYTDTQYF
TRBV6-5	TRBD2	TRBJ2-2	few	TGTGCCAGCAGCCGACTAGCGGGGGGGCTCGGCACCGGGGAGCTGTTTTTT	CASSRLAGGLGTGELFF
TRBV5-6	-	TRBJ1-5	few	TGTGCCAGCAGCCCAGGACAGAGCAATCAGCCCCAGCATTTT	CASSPGQSNQPQHF
TRBV6-6	-	TRBJ1-2	few	TGTGCCAGCAGTTACGTACAGGGCAACTATGGCTACACCTTC	CASSYVQGNYGYTF
TRBV14	-	TRBJ2-5	once	TGTGCCAGCAGCCACCGGACTGGACAAGAGACCCAGTACTTC	CASSHRTGQETQYF
TRBV6-5	-	TRBJ1-5	many	TGTGCCAGCAGTTACCGACGGTATAGCAATCAGCCCCAGCATTTT	CASSYRRYSNQPQHF
TRBV15	-	TRBJ2-7	many	TGTGCCACCAGCAGAGATCTCAGGGTCCCCGAGCAGTACTTC	CATSRDLRVPEQYF
TRBV25-1	TRBD1	TRBJ1-5	few	TGTGCCAGCAGTAAACAGGGGGCGGGACAGCCCCAGCATTTT	CASSKQGAGQPQHF
TRBV11-1	-	TRBJ2-7	-	TGTGCCAGCAGCTTAAAGGACTACGAGCAGTACTTC	CASSLKDYEQYF
TRBV6-2/TRBV6-3	-	TRBJ2-7	-	TGTGCCAGCAGTTACGGGGCCGGTTACGAGCAGTACTTC	CASSYGAGYEQYF
TRBV12-3/TRBV12-4	-	TRBJ2-5	many	TGTGCCAGCGGTCACAGGGCCCAAGAGACCCAGTACTTC	CASGHRAQETQYF
TRBV9	-	TRBJ1-3	-	TGTGCCAGCAGCTACCGGGACAACCCCCTCTCTGGAAACACCATATATTTT	CASSYRDNPLSGNTIYF
TRBV11-2	-	TRBJ2-7	few	TGTGCCAGCAGCCAGGGGACGGAGTACGAGCAGTACTTC	CASSQGTEYEQYF
TRBV6-1	-	TRBJ2-6	few	TGTGCCAGCAGTATGACAGTCTCTGGGGCCAACGTCCTGACTTTC	CASSMTVSGANVLTF
TRBV19	-	TRBJ2-7	many	TGTGCCAGTAGTATCGCCAGGTCCTACGAGCAGTACTTC	CASSIARSYEQYF
TRBV7-9	-	TRBJ2-5	many	TGTGCCAGCAGCTTAGATACGGGTCGGCAGTACTTC	CASSLDTGRQYF
TRBV6-5	TRBD1	TRBJ1-2	-	TGTGCCAGCAGTTACCTGGACAGGGGATTGAACTATGGCTACACCTTC	CASSYLDRGLNYGYTF
TRBV12-3/TRBV12-4	-	TRBJ1-2	many	TGTGCCAGCAGTTTAGGGGGTGGTGGCTACACCTTC	CASSLGGGGYTF